Following are 7 T cell receptor beta chains from one sample sequenced in a study of CD8+ T cells in alopecia areata. Extraction of RNA preceded its reverse transcription into cDNA, which served as the sequencing template. Repertoires were generated with immunoSEQ multiplex PCR, while TCRdb's copy carries only in-frame clones and drops some. The sample lists around 190,000 clones; 50% to 60% were seen once. The treatment is: oral pan-JAK inhibitor, 5-10 mg twice daily. This sample comprised CD4+ T cells sorted from blood, obtained at week 4, from a patient treated with tofacitinib. These receptors were obtained from a human donor with alopecia areata.

The J gene is TRBJ2-5, the V gene TRBV7-2; TRBD2 aligns across 7 bases. The germline gives CDR1 SGHTA, CDR2 FQGNSA. The CDR3 consists of 16 residues. Germline trimming cut 1 base from V and 5 bases from J; bases unmatched to any gene: 10. CDR3 nucleotide sequence: TGTGCCAGCAGCTTAGGGATGAGGACTAGGGTGGAGACCCAGTACTTC. Its translation is CASSLGMRTRVETQYF.

Only one count was recorded for this clone. J is TRBJ1-1 and V is TRBV29-1, with D possibly being TRBD1 (5 bases). The CDR3 sequence is 14 residues long. V lost 7 bases to trimming and J lost 0 bases, with 15 bases between them. The germline CDR1 and CDR2 sequences are SQVTM and ANQGSEA. CDR3 loop: CSARGAQMNTEAFF. CDR3 nucleotides: TGCAGCGCTAGAGGGGCGCAGATGAACACTGAAGCTTTCTTT.

The V gene is TRBV29-1, the J gene TRBJ1-5; weak D call: TRBD1 (6 bases). The germline V gene has CDR1 SQVTM and CDR2 ANQGSEA. The germline V and J ends were trimmed by 5 bases and 4 bases, with 15 bases remaining between them. CDR3 length equals 14 residues. The CDR3 DNA sequence: TGCAGCGTTTTAACAGGGACGGGGAATCAGCCCCAGCATTTT. It translates to CSVLTGTGNQPQHF.

The CDR3 here is CAFRGSSSYYEQYF. DNA for the CDR3: TGTGCCTTCCGGGGCTCCTCGAGTTATTACGAGCAGTACTTC. The chain carries TRBV30 and TRBJ2-7; D is possibly TRBD1 or TRBD2 (5 bases each). CDR3 length: 14 amino acids. Trimming removed 7 bases at V and 4 bases at J, with 20 bases between. The germline V gene has CDR1 GTSNPN and CDR2 SVGIG (reference sequence).

This rearrangement joins TRBV29-1 to TRBJ2-1; D is ambiguous. Germline CDR1 SQVTM, CDR2 ANQGSEA. This CDR3 contains 12 residues. V was cut by 4 bases and J by 2 bases, with 6 bases left in between. CDR3 sequence: CSVVRTYNEQFF. CDR3 DNA sequence: TGCAGCGTTGTGAGGACCTACAATGAGCAGTTCTTC.

This clone was seen a handful of times. V usage is TRBV9 and J usage is TRBJ1-1, with D hard to call. Germline CDR1 reads SGDLS; CDR2 reads YYNGEE. The CDR3 is 15 amino acids. V lost 0 bases to trimming and J lost 0 bases, with 9 bases between them. The chain's CDR3 is CASSVAPTLNTEAFF. Here the CDR3 DNA reads TGTGCCAGCAGCGTAGCCCCGACTTTGAACACTGAAGCTTTCTTT.

This chain connects TRBV30 to TRBJ1-4; D remains unclear. Trimming took off 1 base at V and 3 bases at J, with 15 bases between the two ends. The CDR3 runs to 16 residues. Germline-derived CDR1 and CDR2 are GTSNPN and SVGIG (reference sequence). Here the CDR3 DNA reads TGTGCCTGGAGTGCCGCGACGGGCGCGGCTAATGAAAAACTGTTTTTT. Translated, it gives CAWSAATGAANEKLFF.